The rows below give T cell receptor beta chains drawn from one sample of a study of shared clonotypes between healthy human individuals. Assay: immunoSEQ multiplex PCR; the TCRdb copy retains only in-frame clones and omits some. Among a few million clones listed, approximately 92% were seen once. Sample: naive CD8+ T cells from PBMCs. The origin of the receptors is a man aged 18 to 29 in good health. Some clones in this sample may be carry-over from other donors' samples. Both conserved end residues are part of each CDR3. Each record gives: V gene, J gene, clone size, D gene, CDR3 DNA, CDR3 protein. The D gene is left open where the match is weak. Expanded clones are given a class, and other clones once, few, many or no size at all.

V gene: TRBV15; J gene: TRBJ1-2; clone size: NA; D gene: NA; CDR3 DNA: TGTGCCACCAGCAGCCACTCCCCCGGGTCCGGAAACTATGGCTACACCTTC; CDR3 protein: CATSSHSPGSGNYGYTF
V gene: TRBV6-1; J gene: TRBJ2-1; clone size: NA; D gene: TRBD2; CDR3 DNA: TGTGCCAGCAGTGTGACCCTAGCGGGAGTTTACAATGAGCAGTTCTTC; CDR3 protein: CASSVTLAGVYNEQFF
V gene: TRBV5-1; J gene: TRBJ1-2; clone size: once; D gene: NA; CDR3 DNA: TGCGCCAGCAGCTCAACAGGGGGCTACACCTTC; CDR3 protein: CASSSTGGYTF
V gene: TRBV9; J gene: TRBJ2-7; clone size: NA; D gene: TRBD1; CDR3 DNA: TGTGCCAGCAGCGTAGCTCCCTGGGACAGCGTCTACGAGCAGTACTTC; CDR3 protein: CASSVAPWDSVYEQYF
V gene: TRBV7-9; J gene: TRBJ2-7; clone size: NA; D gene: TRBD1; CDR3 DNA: TGTGCCAGCAAGCTTGCAACAGGGGGTCTCTATGAGCAGTACTTC; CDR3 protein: CASKLATGGLYEQYF
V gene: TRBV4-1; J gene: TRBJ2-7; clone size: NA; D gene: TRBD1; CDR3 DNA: TGCGCCAGCAGCCTCCGACAGGGACAATCCTACGAGCAGTACTTC; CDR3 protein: CASSLRQGQSYEQYF
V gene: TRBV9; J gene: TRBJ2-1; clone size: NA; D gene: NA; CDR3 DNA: TGTGCCAGCAGCGCCAACGACGGGATGAGCTTGATTAGCTCCTACAATGAGCAGTTCTTC; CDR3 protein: CASSANDGMSLISSYNEQFF
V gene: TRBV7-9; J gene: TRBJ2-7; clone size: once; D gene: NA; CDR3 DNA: TGTGCCAGCAGCTTGGGGGGCCTGGGCTACGAGCAGTACTTC; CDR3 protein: CASSLGGLGYEQYF
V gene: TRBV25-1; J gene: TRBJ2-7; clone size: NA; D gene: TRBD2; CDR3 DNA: TGTGCCACCCAAGAGCGGGGATGGGGCTACGAGCAGTACTTC; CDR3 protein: CATQERGWGYEQYF
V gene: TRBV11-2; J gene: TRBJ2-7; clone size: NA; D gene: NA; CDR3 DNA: TGTGCCAGCAGCTTAGGGCCCCACTACGAGCAGTACTTC; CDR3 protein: CASSLGPHYEQYF
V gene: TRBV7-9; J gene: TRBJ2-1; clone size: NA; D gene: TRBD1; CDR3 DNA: TGTGCCAGCAGCTCACCCCGGGACAGACTCAATGAGCAGTTCTTC; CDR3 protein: CASSSPRDRLNEQFF
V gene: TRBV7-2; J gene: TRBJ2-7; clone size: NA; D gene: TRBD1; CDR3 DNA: TGTGCCAGCCATGGACAGGGCCTCTACGAGCAGTACTTC; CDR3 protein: CASHGQGLYEQYF
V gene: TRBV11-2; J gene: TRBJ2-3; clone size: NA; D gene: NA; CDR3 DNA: TGTGCCAGCAGCTCATACTCACCTCCCACAGATACGCAGTATTTT; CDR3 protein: CASSSYSPPTDTQYF
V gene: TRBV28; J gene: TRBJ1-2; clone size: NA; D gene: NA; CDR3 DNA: TGTGCCAGCAGTTGGTCGGGGGCGGCGGACTATGGCTACACCTTC; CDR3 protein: CASSWSGAADYGYTF
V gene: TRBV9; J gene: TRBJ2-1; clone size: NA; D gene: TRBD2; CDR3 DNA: TGTGCCAGCAGCGTAGCAAAGTTAGGGACTAGCGGGACCAATGAGCAGTTCTTC; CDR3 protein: CASSVAKLGTSGTNEQFF
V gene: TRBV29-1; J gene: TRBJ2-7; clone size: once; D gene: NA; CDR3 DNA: TGCAGCGCCCGCACCGGGAGCCCCGAGCAGTACTTC; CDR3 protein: CSARTGSPEQYF
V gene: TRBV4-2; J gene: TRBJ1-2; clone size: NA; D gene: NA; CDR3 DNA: TGTGCCAGCAGCCACGTGGGGCTGGAAGGTGGCTACACCTTC; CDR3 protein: CASSHVGLEGGYTF
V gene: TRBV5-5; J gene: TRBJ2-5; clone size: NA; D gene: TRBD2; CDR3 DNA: TGTGCCAGCAGCGTTAGCGGGAGGGCCCTACAGACCCAGTACTTC; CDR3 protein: CASSVSGRALQTQYF
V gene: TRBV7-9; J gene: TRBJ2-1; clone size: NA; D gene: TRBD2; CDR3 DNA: TGTGCCAGCAGCTTCCTTCACCTAGCGGGCCCTAGCTCCTACAATGAGCAGTTCTTC; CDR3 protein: CASSFLHLAGPSSYNEQFF
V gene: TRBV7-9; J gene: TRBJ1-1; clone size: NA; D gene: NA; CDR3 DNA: TGTGCCAGCAGAAAACAGGGTGAAGCTTTCTTT; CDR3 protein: CASRKQGEAFF
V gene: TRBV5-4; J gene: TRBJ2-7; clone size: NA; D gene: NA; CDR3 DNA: TGTGCCAGCAGCTTGTGGATAGGCAGGGCCTACGAGCAGTACTTC; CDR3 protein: CASSLWIGRAYEQYF
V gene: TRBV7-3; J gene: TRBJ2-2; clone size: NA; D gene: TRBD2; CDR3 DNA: TGTGCCAGCAGCCCCTCAGCGGGAGTACATACCGGGGAGCTGTTTTTT; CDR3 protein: CASSPSAGVHTGELFF
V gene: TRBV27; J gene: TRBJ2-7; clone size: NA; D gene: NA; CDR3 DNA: TGTGCCAGCAGCTCTTCCCTGGGGGACACTACCTACGAGCAGTACTTC; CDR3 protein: CASSSSLGDTTYEQYF
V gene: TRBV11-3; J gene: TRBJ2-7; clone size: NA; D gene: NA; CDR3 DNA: TGTGCCAGCAGCGCCGGATCGACCAGCGACGAGCAGTACTTC; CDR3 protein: CASSAGSTSDEQYF
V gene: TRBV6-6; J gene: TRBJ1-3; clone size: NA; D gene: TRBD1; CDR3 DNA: TGTGCCAGCAGTTACTTGGGACAGGGAGGAAACACCATATATTTT; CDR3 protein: CASSYLGQGGNTIYF
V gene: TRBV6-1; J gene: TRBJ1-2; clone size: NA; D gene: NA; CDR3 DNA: TGTGCCAGCAGGGGGAGGGAAGCTAACTATGGCTACACCTTC; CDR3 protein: CASRGREANYGYTF
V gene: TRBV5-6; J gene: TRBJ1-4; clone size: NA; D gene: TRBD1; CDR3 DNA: TGTGCCAGCAGCGGAACGACAGGGTCAAGGGAAAAACTGTTTTTT; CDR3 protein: CASSGTTGSREKLFF
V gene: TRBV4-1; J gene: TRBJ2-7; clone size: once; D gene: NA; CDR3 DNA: TGCGCCAGCAGCCCGTACCAAGACCGAGCCTACGAGCAGTACTTC; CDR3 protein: CASSPYQDRAYEQYF
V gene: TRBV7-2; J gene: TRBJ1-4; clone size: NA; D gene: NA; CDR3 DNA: TGTGCCAGCAGCCCCCGGGGGGTGGACGGGGGGGACGAAAAACTGTTTTTT; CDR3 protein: CASSPRGVDGGDEKLFF
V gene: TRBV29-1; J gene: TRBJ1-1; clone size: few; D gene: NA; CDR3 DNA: TGCAGCGTTGATCGGTACACTGAAGCTTTCTTT; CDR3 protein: CSVDRYTEAFF
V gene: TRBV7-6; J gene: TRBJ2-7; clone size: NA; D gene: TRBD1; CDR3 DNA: TGTGCCAGCAGCTTAGGAGGGGACAGCCTCTACGAGCAGTACTTC; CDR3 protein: CASSLGGDSLYEQYF
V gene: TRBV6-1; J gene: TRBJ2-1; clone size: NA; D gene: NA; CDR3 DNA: TGTGCCAGCAGTGAAGCTCTGTCAGGGATGGAGAATGAGCAGTTCTTC; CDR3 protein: CASSEALSGMENEQFF
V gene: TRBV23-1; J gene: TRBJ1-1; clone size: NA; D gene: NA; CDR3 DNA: TGCGCCAGCAGTCAAAAGGTACAGCACCTAAGTACTGAAGCTTTCTTT; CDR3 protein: CASSQKVQHLSTEAFF
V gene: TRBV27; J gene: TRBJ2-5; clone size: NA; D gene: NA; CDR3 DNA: TGTGCCAGCAGTTCTACGCCTCAGCCGTGGGAGACCCAGTACTTC; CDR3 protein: CASSSTPQPWETQYF
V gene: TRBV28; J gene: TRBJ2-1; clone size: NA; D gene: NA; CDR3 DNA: TGTGCCAGCAGACCGCGTACGACCTACAATGAGCAGTTCTTC; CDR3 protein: CASRPRTTYNEQFF
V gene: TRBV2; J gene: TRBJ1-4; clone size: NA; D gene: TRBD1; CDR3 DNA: TGTGCCAGCAGTGAAGCGCTTCAGGGGGCTAATGAAAAACTGTTTTTT; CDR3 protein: CASSEALQGANEKLFF
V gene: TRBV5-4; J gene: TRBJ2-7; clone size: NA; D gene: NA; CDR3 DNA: TGTGCCACAAACGACGGGAGAGCGGGCGAGCAGTACTTC; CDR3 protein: CATNDGRAGEQYF
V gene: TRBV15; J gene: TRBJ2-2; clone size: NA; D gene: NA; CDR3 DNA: TGTGCCACCAGCAGAGTCGGTATGGCCGGGGAGCTGTTTTTT; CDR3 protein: CATSRVGMAGELFF
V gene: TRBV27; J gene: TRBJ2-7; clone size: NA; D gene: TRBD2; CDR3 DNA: TGTGCCAGCAGTCCCACTAGCGGTCTCTACGAGCAGTACTTC; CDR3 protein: CASSPTSGLYEQYF
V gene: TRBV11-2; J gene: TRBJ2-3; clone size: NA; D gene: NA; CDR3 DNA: TGTGCCAGCAGCTTAGCGTTCCGGGGTCTCACAGATACGCAGTATTTT; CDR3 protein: CASSLAFRGLTDTQYF
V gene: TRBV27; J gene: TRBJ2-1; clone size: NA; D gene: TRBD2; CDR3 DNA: TGTGCCAGCAAACAACGACTAGCGGGAGTGAGTGAGCAGTTCTTC; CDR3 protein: CASKQRLAGVSEQFF
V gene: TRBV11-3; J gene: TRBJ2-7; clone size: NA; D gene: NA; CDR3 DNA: TGTGCCAGCAGCCAGGGACCGGCGAGCTCCTACGAGCAGTACTTC; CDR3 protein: CASSQGPASSYEQYF
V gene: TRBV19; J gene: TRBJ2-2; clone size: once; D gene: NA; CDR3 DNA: TGTGCCAGTAGTGCCACGCGGTGGGAGACCGGGGAGCTGTTTTTT; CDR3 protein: CASSATRWETGELFF
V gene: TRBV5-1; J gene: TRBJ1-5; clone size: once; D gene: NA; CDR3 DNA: TGCGCCAGCAGCCCCGGCGGACAGAAAGATCAGCCCCAGCATTTT; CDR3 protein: CASSPGGQKDQPQHF
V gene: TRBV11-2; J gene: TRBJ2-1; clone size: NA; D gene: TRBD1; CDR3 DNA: TGTGCCAGCAGCTCAAGACAGGGCTTACTTGGGCAGTTCTTC; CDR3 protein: CASSSRQGLLGQFF
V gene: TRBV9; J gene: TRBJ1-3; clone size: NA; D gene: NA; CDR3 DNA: TGTGCCAGCAGCGTAGTTGGCGACTCTGGAAACACCATATATTTT; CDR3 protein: CASSVVGDSGNTIYF
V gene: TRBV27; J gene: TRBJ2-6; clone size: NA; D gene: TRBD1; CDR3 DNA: TGTGCCAGCAGTTTATCAGGGGGCGCTGGGGCCAACGTCCTGACTTTC; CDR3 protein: CASSLSGGAGANVLTF
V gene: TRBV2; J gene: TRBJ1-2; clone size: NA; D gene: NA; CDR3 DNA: TGTGCCAGCAGTGGTACAGACAGCTATGGCTACACCTTC; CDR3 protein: CASSGTDSYGYTF
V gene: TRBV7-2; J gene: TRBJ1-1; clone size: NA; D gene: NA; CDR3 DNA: TGTGCCAGCAGCCCAAAGAGGGGTAGGAGCACTGAAGCTTTCTTT; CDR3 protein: CASSPKRGRSTEAFF
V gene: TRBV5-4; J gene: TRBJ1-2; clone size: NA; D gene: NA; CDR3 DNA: TGTGCCAGCAGCTTAAGGTCGCCTGGCTATGGCTACACCTTC; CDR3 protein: CASSLRSPGYGYTF
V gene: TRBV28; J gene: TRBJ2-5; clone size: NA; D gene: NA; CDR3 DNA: TGTGCCAGCAGTCCCCGTTGGTCTTGGGGAGAGACCCAGTACTTC; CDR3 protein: CASSPRWSWGETQYF
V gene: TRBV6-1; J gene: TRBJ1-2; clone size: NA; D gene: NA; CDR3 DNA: TGTGCCAGCAGTGGCCCGGGGGCAAGAGCTAACTATGGCTACACCTTC; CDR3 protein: CASSGPGARANYGYTF
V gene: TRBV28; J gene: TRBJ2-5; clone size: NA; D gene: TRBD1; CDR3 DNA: TGTGCCAGCAGTCCTCCGGGACAGGAAAAGACCCAGTACTTC; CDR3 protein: CASSPPGQEKTQYF
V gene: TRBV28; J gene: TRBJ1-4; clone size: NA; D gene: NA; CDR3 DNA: TGTGCCAGCAGTTTGGGGGGGCTTAGAGGTGAAAAACTGTTTTTT; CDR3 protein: CASSLGGLRGEKLFF
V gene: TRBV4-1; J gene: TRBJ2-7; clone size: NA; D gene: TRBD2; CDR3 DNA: TGCGCCAGCAGCCAAGCGGGACTAGCCTACGAGCAGTACTTC; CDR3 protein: CASSQAGLAYEQYF
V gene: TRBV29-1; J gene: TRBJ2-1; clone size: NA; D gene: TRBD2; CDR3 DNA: TGCAGCGTTCCGGGAGGGCCAGGCGAGCAGTTCTTC; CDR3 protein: CSVPGGPGEQFF
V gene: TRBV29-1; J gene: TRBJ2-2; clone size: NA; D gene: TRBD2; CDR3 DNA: TGCAGCGTTGGGGCGGGGGACACCGGGGAGCTGTTTTTT; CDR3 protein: CSVGAGDTGELFF
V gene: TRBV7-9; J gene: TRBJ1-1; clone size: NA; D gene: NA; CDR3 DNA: TGTGCCAGCAGCCGGGACATTCATGAAGCTTTCTTT; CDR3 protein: CASSRDIHEAFF
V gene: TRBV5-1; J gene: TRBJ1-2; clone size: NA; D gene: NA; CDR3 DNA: TGCGCCAGCAGCTTCACCTTAGTCTCGGATGGCTACACCTTC; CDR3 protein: CASSFTLVSDGYTF
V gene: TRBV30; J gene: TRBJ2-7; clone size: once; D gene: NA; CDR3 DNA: TGTGCCTGGAGTGTGGGGGGATGGGGAGTATACGAGCAGTACTTC; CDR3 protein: CAWSVGGWGVYEQYF